Described below is a single T cell receptor beta chain sequence and its context. The target antigen is unknown. 13 Jbeta primers and 60 Vbeta primers were used for the PCR. Measured with immunoSEQ multiplex PCR; TCRdb has only the in-frame clones, and not every one. The data contain about 140,000 clones, roughly three quarters of them seen just once; the ten biggest clones take up roughly 2.9%. These data are taken from a study of cytomegalovirus exposure and HLA in healthy donors. Study background: Earlier work reported 100 million to 130 million unique TCR beta sequences from some 180 million T cells.

Regarding the study as a whole: In a later analysis, the majority of CMV-associated beta chains seemingly showed HLA restriction. A highly shared variant cluster was judged a likely technical artifact.

The germline V and J ends were trimmed by 6 bases and 5 bases, with 16 bases remaining between them. From germline, CDR1 is SEHNR and CDR2 FQNEAQ (reference sequence). There are 14 residues in the CDR3. J is TRBJ1-1 and V is TRBV7-9; perhaps TRBD1 as D (6 bases). Sequencing was carried out using PBMCs. This sequence originates from a female donor in good health and CMV-seronegative. The CDR3 region is CASRETGSGTEAFF. Written as DNA, the CDR3 is TGTGCCAGCAGGGAAACAGGGAGCGGAACTGAAGCTTTCTTT.